The 13 T cell receptor beta chains below all came from one sample that was sequenced in a study of blood T cell repertoires in COVID-19. Assay used: immunoSEQ multiplex PCR; TCRdb lists only in-frame clones, some missing. The sample contains roughly 100,000 clones, more than 75% of which appear only once. Specimen: peripheral blood. The receptors were gathered from a man between 60 and 70 years old with active or convalescent COVID-19.

The chain links TRBV7-9 to TRBJ1-1, with 9 bases matching TRBD1. The ends lost 5 bases at V and 4 bases at J; junction bases unmatched: 5. From germline, CDR1 is SEHNR and CDR2 FQNEAQ (reference sequence). The CDR3 spans 14 residues. CDR3 DNA: TGTGCCAGCAGCCCGACAGGGGGTGGCACTGAAGCTTTCTTT. As protein: CASSPTGGGTEAFF.

This clone came up a few times. V and J are TRBV6-6 and TRBJ1-1; no definite D call. Trimming cost V 2 bases and J 8 bases, with 12 bases left between them. The CDR3 extends over 13 amino acids. In germline, CDR1 is MNHNY, CDR2 SVGAGI (reference sequence). Written as DNA, the CDR3 is TGTGCCAGCAGTTACCGGCGAGGCGGCGAAGCTTTCTTT. The encoded protein is CASSYRRGGEAFF.

V and J are TRBV21-1 and TRBJ2-7; TRBD2, the table's D call, lacks a check against the DNA. TRBV21-1 is an annotated pseudogene. CDR3 size: 16 residues. In DNA, the CDR3 is TGTGCCAGCAGGACAGTACTAGCGGGAGGGCCCTACGAGCAGTACGTC. This gives the protein CASRTVLAGGPYEQYV.

The chain couples TRBV19 to TRBJ2-1; 14 bases are shared with TRBD2. CDR3 size: 16 residues. V lost 1 base to trimming and J lost 10 bases; unmatched junction nucleotides: 6. The V gene's germline CDR1 is LNHDA and CDR2 SQIVND (reference sequence). CDR3 amino acids: CASSIGGLAGVQEQFF. As DNA, the CDR3 is TGTGCCAGTAGTATAGGGGGACTAGCGGGAGTACAGGAGCAGTTCTTC.

The rearrangement joins TRBV6-6 to TRBJ1-1; D might be TRBD1 (5 bases). Germline CDR1 and CDR2: MNHNY and SVGAGI (reference sequence). The CDR3 consists of 14 residues. V shed 6 bases and J shed 1 base, with 12 bases lying between them. In DNA, the CDR3 is TGTGCCAGCAGGGGGCCCTCGCAGAACACTGAAGCTTTCTTT. Amino acids: CASRGPSQNTEAFF.

The chain recombines TRBV7-9 with TRBJ2-5, with 8 positions matching TRBD2. Germline V CDR1 and CDR2: SEHNR, FQNEAQ (reference sequence). CDR3 size: 19 residues. Trimming took 5 bases from V and 4 from J; bases not matched to a gene: 21. The DNA for the CDR3 is TGTGCCAGCAGCATCTGGCCCGACTACACGGGACTAGTCGGAGAGACCCAGTACTTC. It translates to CASSIWPDYTGLVGETQYF.

The V call is TRBV19, the J call TRBJ2-7, with 7 positions matching TRBD2. J gave up 3 bases and V 10 bases, and 9 bases lay outside the gene matches. In germline, CDR1 is LNHDA, CDR2 SQIVND (reference sequence). The CDR3 is 13 residues long. The CDR3 DNA sequence: TGTGCCATCTTCGGCGGGAGAGGCTACGAGCAGTACGTC. This codes for CAIFGGRGYEQYV.

This clone was counted only a few times. The chain uses TRBV5-6 and TRBJ2-1, with 8 bases matching TRBD2. V lost 4 bases to trimming and J lost 7 bases; unmatched junction nucleotides: 13. In germline, CDR1 is SGHDT, CDR2 YYEEEE. This CDR3 contains 16 residues. CDR3 DNA: TGTGCCAGCAGCGCGGCCCTAACGGGAGGGGAAAATGAGCAGTTCTTC. Its protein product is CASSAALTGGENEQFF.

The table lists this clone with a count of one. The gene calls are TRBV18 and TRBJ1-1, with 7 bases aligning to TRBD1. Germline-derived CDR1 and CDR2 are KGHSH and LQKENI. This CDR3 is 14 amino acids long. V gave up 1 base and J gave up 6 bases; unmatched junction bases: 5. The CDR3 coding sequence is TGTGCCAGCTCACCACAATGGGGACAGTCTGAAGCTTTCTTT. As protein: CASSPQWGQSEAFF.

The rearrangement uses TRBV24-1 and TRBJ1-5, with D hard to call. Trimming left V 7 bases short and J 7 bases short, with 13 bases between. The CDR3 runs to 13 residues. Looked up from germline, CDR1 is KGHDR and CDR2 is SFDVKD. CDR3 loop: CATREDSNQPQHF. The CDR3 bases are TGTGCCACCAGGGAGGATTCTAACCAGCCCCAGCATTTT.

This chain connects TRBV5-1 to TRBJ2-6; TRBD2 agrees at 13 bases. V shed 4 bases and J 0 bases; nucleotides not matched to a gene: 10. This CDR3 comprises 20 residues. The germline CDR1 and CDR2 sequences are SGHRS and YFSETQ. The CDR3 is CASSLPTGLAGASGANVLTF. CDR3 coding DNA: TGCGCCAGCAGCCTCCCCACTGGACTAGCGGGAGCCTCTGGGGCCAACGTCCTGACTTTC.

V gene TRBV18 combines with J gene TRBJ2-7, with 12 bases that match TRBD1. The J segment lost 7 bases and the V segment lost 3 bases, leaving 10 bases of the junction unmatched. The germline V gene encodes CDR1 KGHSH and CDR2 LQKENI. The CDR3 covers 16 residues. CDR3 in amino acids: CASSPLGQGAGVEQYF. The CDR3 DNA reads TGTGCCAGCTCACCCCTGGGACAGGGGGCAGGTGTGGAGCAGTACTTC.

The chain carries TRBV20-1 and TRBJ1-2; no reliable D call. The V end lost 6 bases, the J end lost 3 bases, and 8 bases lay between the germline ends. CDR3 size: 11 residues. The germline V gene encodes CDR1 DFQATT and CDR2 SNEGSKA (reference sequence). The CDR3 protein is CSASADYGYTF. CDR3 coding DNA: TGCAGTGCCTCAGCGGACTATGGCTACACCTTC.